This TCR beta chain derives from a study of identical twins. Whole-study results and caveats: Clonotypes of the beta chain that were abundant in cord blood carried fewer insertions (memory repertoires showed none).

Germline V gene lookup returns CDR1 SEHNR and CDR2 FQNEAQ (reference sequence). The length of the CDR3 is 15 residues. V dropped 3 bases and J dropped 5; count of bases not matched to a gene: 5. To note about this clonotype: Antigen specificity is unknown.

TCRdb reprocessed the 5' RACE reads with MiXCR, giving one entry per CDR3 protein. In the table there are about 300,000 distinct CDR3 sequences, roughly an eighth of which are singletons. This same sample was also taken into another study, of yellow fever vaccine responses in identical twins.

Material: CD8+ T cells sorted from blood. The sequence was collected from a woman aged 18-29 years in good health. The chain joins TRBV7-9 to TRBJ2-7; 12 bases match TRBD2. Written as DNA, the CDR3 is TGTGCCAGCAGCTTCCTAGCGGGAGGGCCTAACGAGCAGTACTTC. Its translation is CASSFLAGGPNEQYF.